This is a list of T cell receptor beta chains from one sample in a study of T cell responses to AZD1222 COVID-19 vaccine. Clones were read by immunoSEQ multiplex PCR, and TCRdb kept only the in-frame ones, dropping some. The sample consists of 120,000 or so clones, roughly four fifths of them appearing once. The sequencing here drew on peripheral blood, taken on day 0 of AZD1222 vaccination. These receptors all come from an adult in good health. Both conserved end residues are part of each CDR3. Each record gives: V gene, D gene, J gene, clone size, CDR3 DNA, CDR3 protein. The D gene is left open where the match is weak. Clone size is given for some rows only: seen once, a few or many times, or a class if the clone is expanded.

V: TRBV28
D: -
J: TRBJ2-5
size: few
DNA: TGTGCCAGCAGCGTCTTGGGACCGTCCCACTTC
CDR3: CASSVLGPSHF

V: TRBV19
D: -
J: TRBJ2-2
size: -
DNA: TGTGCCAGTAGTACGGATTCCTCAGCGAGCACCGGGGAGCTGTTTTTT
CDR3: CASSTDSSASTGELFF

V: TRBV6-4
D: -
J: TRBJ1-5
size: -
DNA: TGTGCCAGCAGTTCGGGCCCTTCTCAGCCCCAGCATTTT
CDR3: CASSSGPSQPQHF

V: TRBV28
D: TRBD2
J: TRBJ2-4
size: -
DNA: TGTGCCAGCAGTCGTAAAGCAGCGGGGAGCAAAAACATTCAGTACTTC
CDR3: CASSRKAAGSKNIQYF

V: TRBV18
D: -
J: TRBJ2-7
size: -
DNA: TGTGCCAGCTCAGCCAGAGACGTCGGACGGACCTACGAGCAGTACTTC
CDR3: CASSARDVGRTYEQYF

V: TRBV27
D: -
J: TRBJ2-1
size: -
DNA: TGTGCCAGCAGTTTTACAGGGAGGAACAATGAGCAGTTCTTC
CDR3: CASSFTGRNNEQFF

V: TRBV11-3
D: TRBD1
J: TRBJ2-5
size: -
DNA: TGTGCCAGCAGCTTTGGGACAGGGGTCAAAGAGACCCAGTACTTC
CDR3: CASSFGTGVKETQYF

V: TRBV6-5
D: TRBD1
J: TRBJ1-1
size: -
DNA: TGTGCCAGCAAATCCCGGGACAGGGGTACTGAAGCTTTCTTT
CDR3: CASKSRDRGTEAFF

V: TRBV18
D: TRBD1
J: TRBJ2-7
size: -
DNA: TGTGCCAGCTCACCTGGGACAGGGCTGTACGAGCAGTACTTC
CDR3: CASSPGTGLYEQYF

V: TRBV7-2
D: -
J: TRBJ1-3
size: -
DNA: TGTGCCAGCAGCTTAAAGGGGTCCTCCTCTGGAAACACCATATATTTT
CDR3: CASSLKGSSSGNTIYF

V: TRBV28
D: TRBD1
J: TRBJ1-1
size: -
DNA: TGTGCCTGCCAGGGGGGCACTGAAGCTTTCTTT
CDR3: CACQGGTEAFF

V: TRBV27
D: -
J: TRBJ1-1
size: -
DNA: TGTGCCAGCAGTTTATCGAGAAAAAGCACTGAAGCTTTCTTT
CDR3: CASSLSRKSTEAFF

V: TRBV12-3/TRBV12-4
D: -
J: TRBJ1-5
size: -
DNA: TGTGCCAGCAGTTCCGCTAGCAATCAGCCCCAGCATTTT
CDR3: CASSSASNQPQHF

V: TRBV19
D: TRBD1
J: TRBJ1-2
size: -
DNA: TGTGCCAGTAGTACTCACAGGGGTGACGGCTACACCTTC
CDR3: CASSTHRGDGYTF

V: TRBV19
D: TRBD1
J: TRBJ1-1
size: -
DNA: TGTGCCAGTAGTAGAAACAGGGGAATCACTGAAGCTTTCTTT
CDR3: CASSRNRGITEAFF

V: TRBV6-5
D: -
J: TRBJ2-7
size: -
DNA: TGTGCCAGCAGTCTCAAAAGACAGTCCGAGCAGTACTTC
CDR3: CASSLKRQSEQYF

V: TRBV6-5
D: -
J: TRBJ2-6
size: -
DNA: TGTGCCAGCAGAGGAGAGGGTTCTGGGGCCAACGTCCTGACTTTC
CDR3: CASRGEGSGANVLTF

V: TRBV4-3
D: TRBD2
J: TRBJ2-3
size: -
DNA: TGCGCCAGCAGCCAAAGTGCGGGGGGGATCACAGATACGCAGTATTTT
CDR3: CASSQSAGGITDTQYF

V: TRBV7-2
D: TRBD1
J: TRBJ2-7
size: -
DNA: TGTGCCAGCAACACAGGGGTGTCAACCTACGAGCAGTACTTC
CDR3: CASNTGVSTYEQYF

V: TRBV27
D: -
J: TRBJ1-2
size: -
DNA: TGTGCCAGCAGTACGACAGGTCATGCGGTCGGCTACACCTTC
CDR3: CASSTTGHAVGYTF

V: TRBV2
D: -
J: TRBJ1-2
size: -
DNA: TGTGCCAGCAAAGGGGGGATTAACTATGGCTACACCTTC
CDR3: CASKGGINYGYTF

V: TRBV7-9
D: TRBD1
J: TRBJ1-1
size: once
DNA: TGTGCCAGCAGCCTCGGGACAGGGAGGGGTAAGAGAACTGAAGCTTTCTTT
CDR3: CASSLGTGRGKRTEAFF

V: TRBV5-1
D: -
J: TRBJ2-1
size: few
DNA: TGCGCCAGCAGCTTGGGGTCCAGGTACAATGAGCAGTTCTTC
CDR3: CASSLGSRYNEQFF

V: TRBV7-8
D: TRBD1
J: TRBJ1-5
size: few
DNA: TGTGCCAGCAGCCACGGGACAGGATTTGGGGGCAATCAGCCCCAGCATTTT
CDR3: CASSHGTGFGGNQPQHF

V: TRBV5-6
D: -
J: TRBJ1-2
size: -
DNA: TGTGCCAGCAGCTTGCGTGACTATGGCTACACCTTC
CDR3: CASSLRDYGYTF

V: TRBV19
D: -
J: TRBJ1-1
size: -
DNA: TGTGCCAGTGCTTTGGTGGTGAACACTGAAGCTTTCTTT
CDR3: CASALVVNTEAFF

V: TRBV5-5
D: -
J: TRBJ1-2
size: -
DNA: TGTGCCAGCAGCTTGGCCGCGACAGAGAATGGCTACACCTTC
CDR3: CASSLAATENGYTF

V: TRBV6-2/TRBV6-3
D: -
J: TRBJ1-1
size: few
DNA: TGTGCCAGCAGCCCTGACCGGAGGACTGAAGCTTTCTTT
CDR3: CASSPDRRTEAFF

V: TRBV24-1
D: TRBD1
J: TRBJ1-4
size: -
DNA: TGTGCCACCAGTGATCCCGGACAGGGAAATGAAAAACTGTTTTTT
CDR3: CATSDPGQGNEKLFF

V: TRBV7-6
D: -
J: TRBJ2-2
size: -
DNA: TGTGCCAGCAGCCAGAGAGGTAGCACCGGGGAGCTGTTTTTT
CDR3: CASSQRGSTGELFF

V: TRBV2
D: -
J: TRBJ1-1
size: -
DNA: TGTGCCAGCAGTGGGACAGCCCGTGTGAACACTGAAGCTTTCTTT
CDR3: CASSGTARVNTEAFF

V: TRBV6-4
D: -
J: TRBJ2-3
size: -
DNA: TGTGCCAGCAGTGACCGGCGGGGCACAGATACGCAGTATTTT
CDR3: CASSDRRGTDTQYF

V: TRBV30
D: -
J: TRBJ1-6
size: -
DNA: TGTGCCTGGAGCCCTATCGGGGGTTCACCCCTCCACTTT
CDR3: CAWSPIGGSPLHF

V: TRBV28
D: TRBD1
J: TRBJ1-2
size: -
DNA: TGTGCCTTGGGGGGACAGGGGGGGCCGTATGGCTACACCTTC
CDR3: CALGGQGGPYGYTF

V: TRBV2
D: -
J: TRBJ2-1
size: -
DNA: TGTGCCAGCAGAAGTGAGCTGGCAGACGTATACAATGAGCAGTTCTTC
CDR3: CASRSELADVYNEQFF

V: TRBV18
D: TRBD1
J: TRBJ1-2
size: -
DNA: TGTGCCAGCTCACCGGACAGGGGAAATGGCTACACCTTC
CDR3: CASSPDRGNGYTF

V: TRBV7-7
D: -
J: TRBJ2-7
size: -
DNA: TGTGCTAGCAGCTTTGAATCTGCCAGGAGCCACGAGCAGTACTTC
CDR3: CASSFESARSHEQYF

V: TRBV19
D: -
J: TRBJ1-5
size: -
DNA: TGTGCCAGTATGTCTTACAGCGGCAATAATCAGCCCCAGCATTTT
CDR3: CASMSYSGNNQPQHF

V: TRBV19
D: -
J: TRBJ2-5
size: -
DNA: TGTGCCAGTAGTCGCAGTGGCGGAGCGTACCAAGAGACCCAGTACTTC
CDR3: CASSRSGGAYQETQYF

V: TRBV7-6
D: TRBD2
J: TRBJ2-3
size: -
DNA: TGTGCCAGCAGCCGAGCGGGATTACGAACAGATACGCAGTATTTT
CDR3: CASSRAGLRTDTQYF

V: TRBV5-1
D: -
J: TRBJ2-5
size: -
DNA: TGCGCCAGCAGCGTACGGACACCCCAAGAGACCCAGTACTTC
CDR3: CASSVRTPQETQYF

V: TRBV15
D: -
J: TRBJ2-3
size: -
DNA: TGTGCCACCAGCAGAGCAGGACCTCTCGGCACAGATACGCAGTATTTT
CDR3: CATSRAGPLGTDTQYF

V: TRBV28
D: -
J: TRBJ2-1
size: -
DNA: TGTGCCAGCAGTTTATTGTCAAGACGGTACAATGAGCAGTTCTTC
CDR3: CASSLLSRRYNEQFF

V: TRBV7-2
D: -
J: TRBJ2-7
size: -
DNA: TGTGCCAGCAGCTACTCCGGGGGAAATTACGAGCAGTACTTC
CDR3: CASSYSGGNYEQYF

V: TRBV11-3
D: TRBD2
J: TRBJ2-3
size: few
DNA: TGTGCCAGCAGCTTAGGGCTAGCGGGACGCACAGATACGCAGTATTTT
CDR3: CASSLGLAGRTDTQYF

V: TRBV24-1
D: -
J: TRBJ2-2
size: -
DNA: TGTGCCACCAGTGACCGGGACCGAAAAACCGGGGAGCTGTTTTTT
CDR3: CATSDRDRKTGELFF

V: TRBV27
D: -
J: TRBJ2-2
size: -
DNA: TGTGCCAGCAGTTTTCAGGGAAGAAGGTCCGGGGAGCTGTTTTTT
CDR3: CASSFQGRRSGELFF

V: TRBV19
D: TRBD2
J: TRBJ2-7
size: -
DNA: TGTGCCAGTAGCCGGGGACTAGCGGGAGACGAGCAGTACTTC
CDR3: CASSRGLAGDEQYF

V: TRBV7-2
D: TRBD2
J: TRBJ2-7
size: -
DNA: TGTGCCAGCAGCTTACAGGCGGGAGGCTACGAGCAGTACTTC
CDR3: CASSLQAGGYEQYF

V: TRBV28
D: TRBD2
J: TRBJ2-3
size: -
DNA: TGTGCCAGCAGCTCCGCTAGCGGGGGGGGGAGCACAGATACGCAGTATTTT
CDR3: CASSSASGGGSTDTQYF

V: TRBV15
D: TRBD2
J: TRBJ2-3
size: -
DNA: TGTGCCACCAGCAGAGATCCCGGGGGAGGGGACACAGATACGCAGTATTTT
CDR3: CATSRDPGGGDTDTQYF

V: TRBV27
D: -
J: TRBJ2-7
size: -
DNA: TGTGCCAGCAGTTTAGGTGGGACCCTTCGCGCCGAGCAGTACTTC
CDR3: CASSLGGTLRAEQYF

V: TRBV24-1
D: -
J: TRBJ2-5
size: -
DNA: TGTGCCACCAGTCCTGCTGAGGCATTAACAGAGACCCAGTACTTC
CDR3: CATSPAEALTETQYF